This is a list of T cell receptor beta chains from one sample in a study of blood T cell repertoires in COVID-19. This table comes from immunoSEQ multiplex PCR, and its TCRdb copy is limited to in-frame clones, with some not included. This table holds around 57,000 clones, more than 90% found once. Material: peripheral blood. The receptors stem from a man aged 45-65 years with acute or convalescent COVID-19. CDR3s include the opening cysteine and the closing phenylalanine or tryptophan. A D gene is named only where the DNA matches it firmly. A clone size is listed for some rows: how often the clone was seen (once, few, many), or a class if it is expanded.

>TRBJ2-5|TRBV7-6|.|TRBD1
CASSPNPGQQETQYF
TGTGCCAGCAGCCCGAACCCGGGACAGCAAGAGACCCAGTACTTC
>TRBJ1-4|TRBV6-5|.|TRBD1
CASSYRGLSEKLFF
TGTGCCAGCAGTTACAGGGGGCTAAGTGAAAAACTGTTTTTT
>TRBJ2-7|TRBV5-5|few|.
CASSIGLYEQYF
TGTGCCAGCAGCATCGGTCTCTACGAGCAGTACTTC
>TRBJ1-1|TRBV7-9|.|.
CASSFPGSTEAFF
TGTGCCAGCAGCTTTCCCGGGTCCACTGAAGCTTTCTTT
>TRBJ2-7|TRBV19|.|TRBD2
CASSSGLPYEQYF
TGTGCCAGTAGTTCGGGACTACCCTACGAGCAGTACTTC
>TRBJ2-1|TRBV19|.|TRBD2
CASSVGLAGGDEQFF
TGTGCCAGTAGTGTGGGACTAGCGGGGGGGGATGAGCAGTTCTTC
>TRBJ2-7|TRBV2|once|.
CASSVGGQTTYEQYF
TGTGCCAGCAGTGTTGGCGGACAGACAACCTACGAGCAGTACTTC
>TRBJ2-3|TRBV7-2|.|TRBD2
CASSLSGGPGLDTQYF
TGTGCCAGCAGCTTATCGGGAGGGCCGGGGTTAGATACGCAGTATTTT
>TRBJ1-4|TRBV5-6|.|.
CASSFRGSSLANEKLFF
TGTGCCAGCAGCTTCCGGGGTAGTTCTTTAGCTAATGAAAAACTGTTTTTT
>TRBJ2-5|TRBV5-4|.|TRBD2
CACRLAGGETQYF
TGTGCCTGCCGACTAGCGGGAGGAGAGACCCAGTACTTC
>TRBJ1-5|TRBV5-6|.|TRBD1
CASSPSGTGADQPQHF
TGTGCCAGCAGCCCGTCCGGGACAGGGGCGGATCAGCCCCAGCATTTT
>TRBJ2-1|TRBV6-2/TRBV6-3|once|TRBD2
CASSYVRGTELAGSNNEQFF
TGTGCCAGCAGTTACGTTCGAGGGACAGAACTAGCGGGAAGTAACAATGAGCAGTTCTTC
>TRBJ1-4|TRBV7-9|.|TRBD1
CASSRDRGEEKLFF
TGTGCCAGCAGCCGGGACAGGGGGGAAGAAAAACTGTTTTTT
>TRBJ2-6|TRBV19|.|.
CASSIRGSGANVLTF
TGTGCCAGTAGTATAAGAGGATCTGGGGCCAACGTCCTGACTTTC
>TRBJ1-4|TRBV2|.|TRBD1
CASDRGPTNEKLFF
TGTGCCAGCGACAGGGGGCCAACTAATGAAAAACTGTTTTTT
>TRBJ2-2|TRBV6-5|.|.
CASTAAGELFF
TGTGCCAGCACCGCGGCCGGGGAGCTGTTTTTT
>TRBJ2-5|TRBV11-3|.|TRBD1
CASSLSRGLLNQETQYF
TGTGCCAGCAGCTTATCCAGGGGGCTGTTAAACCAAGAGACCCAGTACTTC
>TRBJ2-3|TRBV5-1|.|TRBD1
CASSLDPPGQGALDTQYF
TGCGCCAGCAGCTTGGACCCACCGGGACAGGGGGCGCTGGATACGCAGTATTTT
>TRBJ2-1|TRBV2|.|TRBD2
CASSAAGLGDNEQFF
TGTGCCAGCAGTGCCGCCGGACTAGGGGACAATGAGCAGTTCTTC
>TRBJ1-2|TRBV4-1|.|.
CASSQDRPGGGIGGYTF
TGCGCCAGCAGCCAAGATCGCCCAGGCGGGGGTATAGGCGGCTACACCTTC
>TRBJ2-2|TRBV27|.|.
CASSVRWPGDTGELFF
TGTGCCAGCAGCGTCCGGTGGCCGGGGGACACCGGGGAGCTGTTTTTT
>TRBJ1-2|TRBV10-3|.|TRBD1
CAISEPTGNDHGYTF
TGTGCCATCAGTGAGCCGACAGGGAACGACCATGGCTACACCTTC
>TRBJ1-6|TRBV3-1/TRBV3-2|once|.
CASSHTGFGSPLHF
TGTGCCAGCAGCCACACAGGGTTCGGTTCACCCCTCCACTTT
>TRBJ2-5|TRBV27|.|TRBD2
CASSFLVASGRETQYF
TGTGCCAGCAGTTTTTTGGTGGCTAGCGGGAGAGAGACCCAGTACTTC
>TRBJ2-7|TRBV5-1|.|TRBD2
CASSLSAGRGNEQYF
TGCGCCAGCAGCTTGTCAGCAGGGCGGGGGAACGAGCAGTACTTC
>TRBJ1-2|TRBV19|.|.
CASSIQGSANYGYTF
TGCGCCAGTAGTATACAGGGAAGTGCTAACTATGGCTACACCTTC
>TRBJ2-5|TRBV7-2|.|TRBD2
CASSFNGRVGETQYF
TGTGCCAGCAGCTTTAACGGGAGGGTCGGAGAGACCCAGTACTTC
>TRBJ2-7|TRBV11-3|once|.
CASSPEGAYEQYF
TGTGCCAGCAGCCCGGAGGGCGCCTACGAGCAGTACTTC
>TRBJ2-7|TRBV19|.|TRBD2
CASSISGRSNEQYF
TGTGCCAGTAGTATTAGCGGGAGGTCCAACGAGCAGTACTTC
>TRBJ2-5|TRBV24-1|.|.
CATSDSRETQYF
TGTGCCACCAGTGATTCGAGGGAGACCCAGTACTTC
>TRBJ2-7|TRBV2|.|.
CASSPDSSSYEQYF
TGTGCCAGCAGTCCGGACAGCAGCTCCTACGAGCAGTACTTC
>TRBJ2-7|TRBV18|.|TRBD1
CASSLGQGPYEQYF
TGTGCCAGCTCACTGGGACAGGGGCCCTACGAGCAGTACTTC
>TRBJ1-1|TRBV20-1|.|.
CSASKNTEAFF
TGCAGTGCTAGCAAGAACACTGAAGCTTTCTTT
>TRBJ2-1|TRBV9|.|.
CASEGQRPRNEQFF
TGTGCGTCGGAAGGCCAGCGACCACGTAATGAGCAGTTCTTC
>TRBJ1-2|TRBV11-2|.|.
CASSLDGSFNYGYTF
TGTGCCAGCAGCTTAGACGGGTCATTTAACTATGGCTACACCTTC
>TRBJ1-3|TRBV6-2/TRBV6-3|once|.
CASSPAGERNTIYF
TGTGCCAGCAGTCCCGCTGGGGAGCGAAACACCATATATTTT
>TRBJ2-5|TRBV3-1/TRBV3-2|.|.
CASSDDRLKTQYF
TGTGCCAGCAGCGACGACAGGTTAAAGACCCAGTACTTC
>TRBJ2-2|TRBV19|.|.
CASSIGWTGELFF
TGTGCCAGTAGTATCGGGTGGACCGGGGAGCTGTTTTTT
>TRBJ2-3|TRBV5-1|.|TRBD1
CASSLTGTGGTDTQYF
TGCGCCAGCAGCCTGACAGGGACGGGTGGCACAGATACGCAGTATTTT
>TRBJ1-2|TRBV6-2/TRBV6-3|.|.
CASSYQGGYTF
TGTGCCAGCAGTTACCAGGGTGGCTACACCTTC
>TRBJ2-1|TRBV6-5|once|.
CASSPDAEAYNEQFF
TGTGCCAGCAGTCCCGACGCGGAAGCCTACAATGAGCAGTTCTTC
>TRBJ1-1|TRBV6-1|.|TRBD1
CASSEGGQLNTEAFF
TGTGCCAGCAGTGAAGGGGGACAGTTGAACACTGAAGCTTTCTTT
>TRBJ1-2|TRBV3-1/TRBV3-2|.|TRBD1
CASSQGQGEMGYTF
TGTGCCAGCAGCCAAGGACAGGGAGAGATGGGCTACACCTTC
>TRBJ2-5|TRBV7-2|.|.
CASSLGLRETQYF
TGTGCCAGCAGCTTAGGACTGAGGGAGACCCAGTACTTC
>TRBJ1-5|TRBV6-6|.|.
CASSSYSGGGQHF
TGTGCCAGCAGTTCATACTCGGGAGGGGGGCAGCATTTT
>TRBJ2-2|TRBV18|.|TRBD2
CASSRTSGSVGELFF
TGTGCCAGCTCAAGGACTAGCGGGAGTGTCGGGGAGCTGTTTTTT
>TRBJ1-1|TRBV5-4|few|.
CASSLRVNTEAFF
TGTGCCAGCAGCTTGCGGGTGAACACTGAAGCTTTCTTT
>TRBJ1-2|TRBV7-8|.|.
CASSQTDIGGYTF
TGTGCCAGCAGCCAGACGGACATCGGTGGCTACACCTTC
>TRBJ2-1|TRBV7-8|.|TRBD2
CASSLVLLARTSKSAEQFF
TGTGCCAGCAGCTTAGTGTTGTTGGCTCGGACTAGCAAGTCGGCTGAGCAGTTCTTC
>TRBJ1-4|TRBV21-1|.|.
CASSKGGDRGHLSEKLFF
TGTGCCAGCAGCAAAGGAGGGGACAGGGGGCATCTGTCCGAAAAACTGTTTTTT
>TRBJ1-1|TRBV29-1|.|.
CSVDRGMNTEAFF
TGCAGCGTTGACAGGGGCATGAACACTGAAGCTTTCTTT
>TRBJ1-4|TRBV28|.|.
CASSRGGATNEKLFF
TGTGCCAGCAGTCGGGGAGGTGCAACTAATGAAAAACTGTTTTTT
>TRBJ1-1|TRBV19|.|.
CASSIEAHNTEAFF
TGTGCCAGTAGTATAGAAGCTCACAACACTGAAGCTTTCTTT
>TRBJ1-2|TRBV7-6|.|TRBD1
CASSPGTGSGYTF
TGTGCCAGCAGCCCAGGGACAGGGTCGGGCTACACCTTC
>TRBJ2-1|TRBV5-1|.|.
CASSLESYNEQFF
TGCGCCAGCAGCTTGGAGAGCTACAATGAGCAGTTCTTC
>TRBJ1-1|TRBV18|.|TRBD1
CASSPYRDRGDVAFF
TGTGCCAGCTCACCTTACCGGGACAGGGGGGATGTAGCTTTCTTT
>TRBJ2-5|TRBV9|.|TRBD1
CASSVRQGEVTQYF
TGTGCCAGCAGCGTCAGACAGGGGGAGGTGACCCAGTACTTC
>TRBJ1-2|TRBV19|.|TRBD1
CASSPGTGAFFNYGYTF
TGTGCCAGTAGCCCCGGGACAGGAGCCTTCTTTAACTATGGCTACACCTTC
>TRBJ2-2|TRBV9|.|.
CASSVDLANTGELFF
TGTGCCAGCAGCGTAGACTTAGCGAACACCGGGGAGCTGTTTTTT